One T cell receptor beta chain is described in this entry. Every donor was a Caucasian adult from Nashville, Tennessee. The sample originates from a study of shared clonotypes between healthy human individuals. Study information: The donor group consisted of a couple of women and a few men, aged 18 to 49.

The assay was immunoSEQ multiplex PCR, and TCRdb's table has in-frame clones only and misses some. The sample has 1.6 million or so clones; approximately 98.5% are singletons. Material for sequencing was naive CD4+ T cells sorted from blood. Subset specified: CD45RA+ positively selected. The TCR was taken from a young man in good health.

DNA of the CDR3: TGTGCCAGCAGCCTCGGAGACAGGGCAAGGCAGCCCCAGCATTTT. It codes for CASSLGDRARQPQHF. The chain recombines TRBV7-9 with TRBJ1-5; 7 nucleotides agree with TRBD1. Germline CDR1 SEHNR, CDR2 FQNEAQ (reference sequence). This CDR3 spans 15 amino acids. J lost 7 bases, V lost 5 bases, and 11 bases had no gene match.